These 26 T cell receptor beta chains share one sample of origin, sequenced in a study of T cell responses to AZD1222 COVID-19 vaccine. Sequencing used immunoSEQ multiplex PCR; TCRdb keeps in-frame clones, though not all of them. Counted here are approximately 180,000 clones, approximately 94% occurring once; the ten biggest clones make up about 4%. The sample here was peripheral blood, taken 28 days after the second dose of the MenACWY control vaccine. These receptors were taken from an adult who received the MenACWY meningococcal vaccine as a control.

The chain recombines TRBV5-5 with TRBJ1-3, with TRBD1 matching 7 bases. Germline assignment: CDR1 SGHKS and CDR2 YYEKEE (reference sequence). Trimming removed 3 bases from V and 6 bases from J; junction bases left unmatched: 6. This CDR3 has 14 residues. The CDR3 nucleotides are TGTGCCAGCAGCTCGACAGGGTCGACAAACACCATATATTTT. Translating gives CASSSTGSTNTIYF.

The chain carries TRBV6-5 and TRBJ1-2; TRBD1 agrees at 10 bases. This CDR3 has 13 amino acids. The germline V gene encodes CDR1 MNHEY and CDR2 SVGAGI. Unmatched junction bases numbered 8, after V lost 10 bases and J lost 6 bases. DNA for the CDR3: TGTGCCACTACGGACAGGGGGACCAATGGCTACACCTTC. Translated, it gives CATTDRGTNGYTF.

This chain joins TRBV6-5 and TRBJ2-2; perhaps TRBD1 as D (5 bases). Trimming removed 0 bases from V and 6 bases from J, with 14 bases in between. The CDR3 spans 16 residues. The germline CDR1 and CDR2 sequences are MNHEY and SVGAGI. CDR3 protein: CASSYSAGQPPGELFF. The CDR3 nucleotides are TGTGCCAGCAGTTACTCCGCAGGGCAGCCCCCCGGGGAGCTGTTTTTT.

The CDR3 nucleotides read TGTGCCAGTAGTGCGGGACTATACCCCAATGAGCAGTTCTTC. It codes for CASSAGLYPNEQFF. The V and J genes are TRBV19 and TRBJ2-1, with 7 nucleotides matching TRBD2. V trimming: 5 bases; J trimming: 6 bases; junction bases outside the gene matches: 7. Per the germline V gene, CDR1 is LNHDA and CDR2 is SQIVND (reference sequence). This CDR3 is built from 14 residues.

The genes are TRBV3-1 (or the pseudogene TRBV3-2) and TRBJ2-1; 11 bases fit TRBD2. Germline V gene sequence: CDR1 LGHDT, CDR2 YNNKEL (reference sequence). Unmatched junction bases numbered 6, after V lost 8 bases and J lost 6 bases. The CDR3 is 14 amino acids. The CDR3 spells CASGDSGRANEQFF. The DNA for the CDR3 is TGTGCCAGCGGGGATAGCGGGAGGGCCAATGAGCAGTTCTTC.

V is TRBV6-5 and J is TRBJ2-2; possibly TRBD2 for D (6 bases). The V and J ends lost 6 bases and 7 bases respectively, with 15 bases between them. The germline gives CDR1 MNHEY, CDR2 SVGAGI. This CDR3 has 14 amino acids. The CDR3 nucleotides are TGTGCCAGCAGGATGGGAGCGGGCGGCGGGGAGCTGTTTTTT. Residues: CASRMGAGGGELFF.

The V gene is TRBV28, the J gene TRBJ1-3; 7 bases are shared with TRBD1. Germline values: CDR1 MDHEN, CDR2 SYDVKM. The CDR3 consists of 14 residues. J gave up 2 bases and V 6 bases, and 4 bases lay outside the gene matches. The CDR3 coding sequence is TGTGCCAGCAGACTTACAGGGGCTGGAAACACCATATATTTT. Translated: CASRLTGAGNTIYF.

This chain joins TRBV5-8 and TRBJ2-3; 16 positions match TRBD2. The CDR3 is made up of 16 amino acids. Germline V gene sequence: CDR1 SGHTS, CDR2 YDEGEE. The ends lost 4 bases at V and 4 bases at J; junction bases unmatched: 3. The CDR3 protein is CASSPGTSGGADTQYF. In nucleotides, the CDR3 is TGTGCCAGCAGCCCCGGGACTAGCGGGGGGGCAGATACGCAGTATTTT.

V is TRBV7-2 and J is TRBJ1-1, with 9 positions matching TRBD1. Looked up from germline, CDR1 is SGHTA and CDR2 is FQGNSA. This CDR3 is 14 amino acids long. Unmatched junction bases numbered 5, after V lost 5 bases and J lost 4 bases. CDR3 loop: CASSLGQGPTEAFF. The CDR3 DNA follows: TGTGCCAGCAGCCTGGGACAGGGCCCCACTGAAGCTTTCTTT.

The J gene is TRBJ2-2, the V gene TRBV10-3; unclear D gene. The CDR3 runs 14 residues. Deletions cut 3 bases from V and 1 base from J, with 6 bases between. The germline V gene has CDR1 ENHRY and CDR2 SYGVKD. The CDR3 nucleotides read TGTGCCATCAGTGAATGGGGGAACACCGGGGAGCTGTTTTTT. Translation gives CAISEWGNTGELFF.

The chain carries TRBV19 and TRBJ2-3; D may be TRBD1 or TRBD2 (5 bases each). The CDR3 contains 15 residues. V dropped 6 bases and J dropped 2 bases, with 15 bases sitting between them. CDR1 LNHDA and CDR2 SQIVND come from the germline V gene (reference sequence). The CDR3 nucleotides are TGTGCCAGTAGCGCCGGGACGGTTGACACAGATACGCAGTATTTT. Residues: CASSAGTVDTDTQYF.

The CDR3: CASSDRGLYGYTF. The CDR3 DNA sequence: TGTGCCAGCAGTGACAGGGGACTCTATGGCTACACCTTC. V usage is TRBV27 and J usage is TRBJ1-2; the match to TRBD1 covers 8 bases. This CDR3 comprises 13 residues. Losses at the gene ends were 5 bases for V and 4 bases for J; bases not matched to a gene: 3. Germline CDR1 is MNHEY and CDR2 is SMNVEV (reference sequence).

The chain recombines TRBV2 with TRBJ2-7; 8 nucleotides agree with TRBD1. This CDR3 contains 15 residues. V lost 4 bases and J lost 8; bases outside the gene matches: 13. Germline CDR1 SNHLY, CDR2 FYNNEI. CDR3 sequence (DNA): TGTGCCAGCAGTGCGCGAACCGGGACAGGTGAGCAGCAGTACTTC. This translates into CASSARTGTGEQQYF.

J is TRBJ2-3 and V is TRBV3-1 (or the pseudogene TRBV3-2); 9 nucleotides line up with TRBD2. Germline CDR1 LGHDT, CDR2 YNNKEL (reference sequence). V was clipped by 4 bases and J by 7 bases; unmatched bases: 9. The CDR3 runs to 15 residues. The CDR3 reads CASSLLAGARYTQYF. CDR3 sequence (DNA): TGTGCCAGCAGCCTATTAGCGGGAGCTCGGTATACGCAGTATTTT.

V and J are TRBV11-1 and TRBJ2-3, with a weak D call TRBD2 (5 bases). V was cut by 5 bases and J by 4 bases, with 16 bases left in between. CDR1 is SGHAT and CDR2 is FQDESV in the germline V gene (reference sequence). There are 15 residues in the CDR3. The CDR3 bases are TGTGCCAGCAGCCTTCGGGTGCGGGCCGCAGATACGCAGTATTTT. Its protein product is CASSLRVRAADTQYF.

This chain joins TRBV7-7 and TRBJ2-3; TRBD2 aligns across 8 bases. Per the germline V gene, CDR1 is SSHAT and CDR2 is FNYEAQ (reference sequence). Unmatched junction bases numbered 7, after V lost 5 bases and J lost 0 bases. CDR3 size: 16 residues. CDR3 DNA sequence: TGTGCCAGCAGCCGGGGGGGTGGAACTAGCACAGATACGCAGTATTTT. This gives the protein CASSRGGGTSTDTQYF.

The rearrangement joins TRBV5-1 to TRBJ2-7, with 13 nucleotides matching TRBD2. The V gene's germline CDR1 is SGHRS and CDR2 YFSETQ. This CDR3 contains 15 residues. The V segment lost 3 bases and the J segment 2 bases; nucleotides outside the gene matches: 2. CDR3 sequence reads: CASSWTSGGTYEQYF. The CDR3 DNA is TGCGCCAGCAGCTGGACTAGCGGGGGAACCTACGAGCAGTACTTC. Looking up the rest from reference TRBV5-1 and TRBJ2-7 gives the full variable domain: KAGVTQTPRYLIKTRGQQVTLSCSPISGHRSVSWYQQTPGQGLQFLFEYFSETQRNKGNFPGRFSGRQFSNSRSEMNVSTLELGDSALYLCASSWTSGGTYEQYFGPGTRLTVT.

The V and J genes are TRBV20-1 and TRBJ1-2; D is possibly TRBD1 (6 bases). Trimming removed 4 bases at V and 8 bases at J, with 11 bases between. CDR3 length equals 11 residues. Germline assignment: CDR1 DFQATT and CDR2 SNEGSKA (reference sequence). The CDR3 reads CSAINRDGYTF. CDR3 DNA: TGCAGTGCTATAAACAGGGACGGCTACACCTTC.

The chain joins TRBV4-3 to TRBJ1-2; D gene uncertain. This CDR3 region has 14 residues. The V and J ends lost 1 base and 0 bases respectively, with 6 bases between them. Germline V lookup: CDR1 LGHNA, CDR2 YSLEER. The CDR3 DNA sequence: TGCGCCAGCAGCCAAGTCGGAGCTAACTATGGCTACACCTTC. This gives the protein CASSQVGANYGYTF.

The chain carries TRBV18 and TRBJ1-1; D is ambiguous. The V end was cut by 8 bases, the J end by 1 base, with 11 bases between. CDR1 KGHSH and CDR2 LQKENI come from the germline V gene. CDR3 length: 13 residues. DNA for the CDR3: TGTGCCAGCGTCTACTCGGGGAACACTGAAGCTTTCTTT. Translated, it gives CASVYSGNTEAFF.

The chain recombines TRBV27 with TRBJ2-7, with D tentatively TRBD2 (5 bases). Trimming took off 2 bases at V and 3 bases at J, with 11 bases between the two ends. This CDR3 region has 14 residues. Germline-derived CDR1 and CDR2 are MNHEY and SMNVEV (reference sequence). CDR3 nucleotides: TGTGCCAGCAGTTTAGATGGTAGCGACTACGAGCAGTACTTC. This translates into CASSLDGSDYEQYF.

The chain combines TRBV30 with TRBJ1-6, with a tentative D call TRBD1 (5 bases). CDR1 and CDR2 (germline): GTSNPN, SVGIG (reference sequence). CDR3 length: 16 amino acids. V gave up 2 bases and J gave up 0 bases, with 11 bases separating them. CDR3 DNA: TGTGCCTGGAGTCCGGGGGGGAGCTCCTATAATTCACCCCTCCACTTT. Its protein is CAWSPGGSSYNSPLHF. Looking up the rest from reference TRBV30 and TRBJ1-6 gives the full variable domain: SQTIHQWPATLVQPVGSPLSLECTVEGTSNPNLYWYRQAAGRGLQLLFYSVGIGQISSEVPQNLSASRPQDRQFILSSKKLLLSDSGFYLCAWSPGGSSYNSPLHFGNGTRLTVT.

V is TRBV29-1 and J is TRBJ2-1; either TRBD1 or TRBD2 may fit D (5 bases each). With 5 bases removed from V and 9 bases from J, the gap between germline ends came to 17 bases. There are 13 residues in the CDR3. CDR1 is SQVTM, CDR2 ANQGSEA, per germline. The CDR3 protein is CSVRDPPRTEQFF. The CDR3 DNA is TGCAGCGTTAGGGACCCCCCTCGGACTGAGCAGTTCTTC.

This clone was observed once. The CDR3: CASRLDRGRTDTQYF. CDR3 bases: TGTGCCAGCAGGTTGGACAGGGGGCGCACAGATACGCAGTATTTT. The rearrangement uses TRBV6-5 and TRBJ2-3; 11 nucleotides align to TRBD1. Germline V CDR1 and CDR2: MNHEY, SVGAGI. Germline trimming cut 6 bases from V and 1 base from J; bases unmatched to any gene: 3. The CDR3 is made up of 15 amino acids.

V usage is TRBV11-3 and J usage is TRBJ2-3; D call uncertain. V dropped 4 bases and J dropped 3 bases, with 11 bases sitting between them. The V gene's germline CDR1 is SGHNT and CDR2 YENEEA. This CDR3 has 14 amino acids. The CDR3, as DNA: TGTGCCAGCAGCTGGCTGGCTTCAACAGATACGCAGTATTTT. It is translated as CASSWLASTDTQYF.

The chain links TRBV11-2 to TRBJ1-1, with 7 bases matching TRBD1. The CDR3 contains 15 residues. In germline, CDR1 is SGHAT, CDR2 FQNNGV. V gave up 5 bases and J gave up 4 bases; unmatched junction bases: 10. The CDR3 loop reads CASSSGKGGFTEAFF. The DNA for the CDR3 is TGTGCCAGCAGCAGCGGAAAAGGGGGCTTCACTGAAGCTTTCTTT.